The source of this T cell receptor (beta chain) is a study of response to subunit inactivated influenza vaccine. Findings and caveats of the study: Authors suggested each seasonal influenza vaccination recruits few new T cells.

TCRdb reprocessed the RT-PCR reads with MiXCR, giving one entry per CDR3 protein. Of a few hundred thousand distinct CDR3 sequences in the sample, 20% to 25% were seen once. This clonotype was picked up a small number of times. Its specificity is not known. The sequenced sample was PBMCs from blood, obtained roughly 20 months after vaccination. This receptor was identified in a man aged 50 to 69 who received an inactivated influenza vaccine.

The CDR3 region has the DNA TGTGCCAGCAGCTTAGGGGGGCCCCCCTACAATGAGCAGTTCTTC. Residues: CASSLGGPPYNEQFF. This rearrangement joins TRBV11-2 to TRBJ2-1; D possibly corresponds to TRBD1 (6 bases). Germline V CDR1 and CDR2: SGHAT, FQNNGV. The length of the CDR3 is 15 residues. The V end was cut by 1 base, the J end by 2 bases, with 9 bases between.